This TCR beta chain was identified during a study of shared clonotypes between healthy human individuals. Study-wide findings and caveats: Rarefaction analysis demonstrated incomplete sorted-subset sequencing notwithstanding large depth. The naive CD4 repertoires of several donors were compared, and approximately 5% of clonotypes were shared.

Original analysis: ImmunoSEQ output lacked quality scores and full-length reads, limiting matched filtering. The data were produced by immunoSEQ multiplex PCR, yet TCRdb's version contains in-frame clones alone and is incomplete. That table is the source of V, J and clone size, and D and trimming were worked out from the DNA. The sample holds hundreds of thousands of clones, 97% seen once. This clone has more than one count but fewer than ten. Its target is unknown. V shed 6 bases and J 4 bases; nucleotides not matched to a gene: 11. This CDR3 is 16 amino acids long. Per the germline V gene, CDR1 is KGHSH and CDR2 is LQKENI.

The source is a woman aged 25 to 39 in good health. Sequencing input: naive CD4+ T cells sorted from blood. Subset defined: CD45RA+ positively selected. The chain is built from TRBV18 and TRBJ1-4, with 7 nucleotides matching TRBD1. CDR3 nucleotides: TGTGCCAGCTCCCGGGAGGAAGGGGGCGTTAATGAAAAACTGTTTTTT. It is translated as CASSREEGGVNEKLFF.